This T cell receptor beta chain was profiled in a study of siplizumab effects on memory and regulatory T cells. Study-level points and caveats: In siplizumab conditions, mappable alloreactive CD4+ clones averaged 68.8% Treg-derived, against approximately 29% in controls. It was never confirmed that proliferating Tregs from siplizumab cultures were suppressive.

TCR templates numbering roughly 94,000 were assayed per sample. Clones were read by immunoSEQ multiplex PCR, and TCRdb kept only the in-frame ones, dropping some. This repertoire shows some 100,000 clones, roughly 93% found once; its top ten account for over 1%. This CDR3 comprises 15 residues. The germline CDR1 and CDR2 sequences are MNHNS and SASEGT. V gave up 1 base and J gave up 10 bases, with 16 bases separating them. As to this clone: Its antigen is not identified.

Sequencing was performed on non-Treg CD4+ T cells sorted from blood. V gene TRBV6-1 combines with J gene TRBJ1-4, with D perhaps TRBD1 (6 bases). This TCR was recovered from a human donor in good health. CDR3 sequence: CASSEGSGGRRKLFF. The DNA of the CDR3 is TGTGCCAGCAGTGAAGGGTCGGGGGGGCGCCGAAAACTGTTTTTT.